This record covers a single TCR beta chain. What it binds is not known. The sample is drawn from a study of T cells expressing NK-cell markers. Overall study: Out of eight donors sequenced, seven tested HCMV-seropositive and the remaining one seronegative.

TCRdb reanalyzed the 5' RACE reads, giving one entry per CDR3 protein sequence and no DNA. Its table records some 500,000 distinct CDR3 sequences. Whole-study findings and limits: NKG2C+ dominant clonotypes from several donors made up roughly 1.0-7.5% of CD8+ T cells.

Germline V lookup: CDR1 MNHNS, CDR2 SASEGT. This CDR3 has 15 residues. The rearrangement joins TRBV6-1 to TRBJ2-5. The sequenced sample consisted of blood T cells: a sorted CD56 or NKG2C T cell subset, CD4+ or CD8+ T cells, or bulk PBMC T cells (not recorded which). The sequence was obtained from a woman between 45 and 65 years old in good health. The chain's CDR3 is CASRSTPPMRETQYF.